This TCR beta chain stems from a study of vaccination and CD4 T cells after COVID-19. Looking at the study overall: Convalescent donors totaled six males and four females, including two who were Hispanic. Study outcomes and limitations: Spike mono-reactivity was shown by 304 of 307 vaccine-specific clones in convalescent patients.

The sample's treatment: roughly ten-day PBMC culture with coronavirus spike peptide pools or control peptides (ViraFEST assay). As concerns this clonotype: Its antigen remains unidentified.

V lost 2 bases and J lost 5; bases outside the gene matches: 12. The germline gives CDR1 DFQATT, CDR2 SNEGSKA (reference sequence). The CDR3 covers 15 residues. Sequencing of cultured CD4+ T cell DNA used the Oncomine TCR Beta short-read assay. TCRdb called the PCR reads again in MiXCR, with one record for every CDR3 protein. The repertoire has around 12,000 distinct CDR3 sequences, approximately 82% of them found once; the top ten carry 10% to 13%. The receptor comes from a human donor who had recovered from COVID-19. Sequenced: CD4+ T cells from blood, cultured in vitro. V usage is TRBV20-1 and J usage is TRBJ2-7, with 7 bases lining up with TRBD1. CDR3 region: CSARISTGVFHEQYF. CDR3 DNA sequence: TGCAGTGCTAGAATCAGTACAGGGGTGTTTCACGAGCAGTACTTC.